This TCR beta chain came from a study of T cells in Graves' hyperthyroidism and ophthalmopathy. The sample holds many counts of this clonotype. What was amplified from RNA transcripts were TCR beta CDR3 regions. Initially, a first-round RT-PCR of the TCR CDR3 employed the HTBI primer set. In TCRdb, the multiplex PCR reads were re-called with MiXCR into one record per CDR3 protein. The sample includes fewer than 400,000 distinct CDR3 sequences, about 15% of them seen just once. It was uncontrolled infection, other autoimmune disease, pregnancy or lactation that excluded patients. For the diagnoses, clinical symptoms, serum thyroxine and TRAb, thyroid ultrasound and orbital computed tomography were used. From germline, CDR1 is SQVTM and CDR2 ANQGSEA. Trimming pared 5 bases from V and 8 bases from J, leaving 7 bases between. This CDR3 contains 10 residues.

The origin of this receptor is a man aged 25 to 40 with Graves' hyperthyroidism. The sample comprised blood. This chain links TRBV29-1 with TRBJ2-1; no clear D. CDR3 amino acids: CSVPDDEQFF. Here the CDR3 DNA reads TGCAGCGTTCCTGACGATGAGCAGTTCTTC.